This T cell receptor (beta chain) came from a study of CD8 T cells in Susac syndrome. Random hexamers primed reverse transcription of about 0.45 to 1 ug RNA. The TCR beta CDR3 was amplified by immunoSEQ multiplex PCR across 54 Vbeta, 13 Jbeta. MiXCR was run by TCRdb on the immunoSEQ multiplex PCR reads, yielding one entry per CDR3 protein. The data show around 150,000 distinct CDR3 sequences, under 97% seen once. The germline V gene has CDR1 KGHDR and CDR2 SFDVKD. The CDR3 covers 15 residues. Trimming took 0 bases from V and 4 from J, leaving 11 bases between them. TCR beta sequencing covered blood CD8+ and CD4+ T cells.

J is TRBJ1-2 and V is TRBV24-1; D unclear. The receptor comes from a human donor with Susac syndrome. Specimen: CD4+ T cells from PBMCs. The CDR3 reads CATSDLGEHPYGYTF. Written as DNA, the CDR3 is TGTGCCACCAGTGATTTGGGGGAGCACCCCTATGGCTACACCTTC.